This T cell receptor beta chain appears in the sequencing data of a study of regulatory T cells in long-lasting Graves disease. As for time point: newly diagnosed GD, antithyroid drugs for less than 3 months. The TCR library was made from RNA extracted from PBMCs. Germline V lookup: CDR1 KGHDR, CDR2 SFDVKD. V trimming: 3 bases; J trimming: 1 base; junction bases outside the gene matches: 9. The CDR3 extends over 17 amino acids. Sequencing libraries for TCR beta were prepared with iRepertoire HTBI primers and Arm-PCR of CDR3 regions. TCRdb called the multiplex PCR reads again in MiXCR, with one record for every CDR3 protein. Among over 450,000 distinct CDR3 sequences listed, 9.5% to 15% were seen once. This clonotype was counted at least ten times. This sample also belongs to another study, concerning T cells in Graves' hyperthyroidism and ophthalmopathy. This second study notes: The HTBI set primed first-round TCR CDR3 RT-PCR.

The receptor was derived from a woman under 40 with Graves disease. Source: peripheral blood mononuclear cells (PBMCs), taken at new diagnosis, from a patient treated with antithyroid drugs. This chain connects TRBV24-1 to TRBJ2-5; 8 bases align to TRBD1. The CDR3 nucleotides read TGTGCCACCAGTGATCCCGAGGACAGGGCTGTCCAAGAGACCCAGTACTTC. This translates into CATSDPEDRAVQETQYF.